The clone carrying this T cell receptor beta chain appeared a few times. This sample's TCRbeta library carried unique molecular identifier barcodes. One entry per CDR3 protein, called by TCRdb with MiXCR from the PCR reads. The repertoire holds under 750,000 distinct CDR3 sequences, with roughly 23% as singletons. V lost 8 bases and J lost 5; bases outside the gene matches: 5. The CDR3 runs 13 residues. Germline lookup yields CDR1 SQVTM and CDR2 ANQGSEA. This entry comes from a study of T-cell reconstitution after alpha-beta-depleted transplantation in children. The TCR comes from a boy in the first two years of life who had a stem cell transplant for acute myeloid leukemia, so the T cells may come from the graft donor. The specimen was PBMCs, mostly from graft donor cells, collected 360 days after TCRalphabeta/CD19-depleted stem cell transplant. The chain has TRBV29-1 and TRBJ2-3, with TRBD2 matching 12 bases. Here the CDR3 reads CSSTSGGRDTQYF. In DNA, the CDR3 is TGCAGCTCAACTAGCGGGGGGCGAGATACGCAGTATTTT.